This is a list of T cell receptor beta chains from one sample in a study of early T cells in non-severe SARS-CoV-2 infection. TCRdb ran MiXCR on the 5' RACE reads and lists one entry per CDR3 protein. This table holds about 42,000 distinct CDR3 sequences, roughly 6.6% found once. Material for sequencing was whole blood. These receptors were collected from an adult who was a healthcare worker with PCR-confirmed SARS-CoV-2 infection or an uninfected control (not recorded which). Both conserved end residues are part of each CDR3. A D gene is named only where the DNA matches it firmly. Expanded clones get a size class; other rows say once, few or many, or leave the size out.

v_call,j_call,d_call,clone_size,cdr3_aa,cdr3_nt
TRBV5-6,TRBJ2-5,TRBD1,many,CASSPRRGGVETQYF,TGTGCCAGCAGCCCTCGCCGAGGGGGCGTTGAGACCCAGTACTTC
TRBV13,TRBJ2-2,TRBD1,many,CASSSTGTNTGELFF,TGTGCCAGCAGTTCGACAGGGACGAACACCGGGGAGCTGTTTTTT
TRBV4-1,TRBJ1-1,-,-,CTSSQGAVGNTEAFF,TGCACCAGCAGCCAAGGGGCCGTGGGGAACACTGAAGCTTTCTTT
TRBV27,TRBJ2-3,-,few,CASRSGADTQYF,TGTGCCAGCAGATCAGGGGCAGATACGCAGTATTTT
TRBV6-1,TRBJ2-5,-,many,CASQEGGFGETQYF,TGTGCCAGCCAGGAAGGGGGGTTCGGTGAGACCCAGTACTTC
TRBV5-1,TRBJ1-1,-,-,CASSLALGGNTEAFF,TGCGCCAGCAGCTTGGCCCTAGGGGGGAACACTGAAGCTTTCTTT
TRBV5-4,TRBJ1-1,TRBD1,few,CASSPEGQGRKAFF,TGTGCCAGCAGCCCCGAGGGACAGGGGCGTAAAGCTTTCTTT
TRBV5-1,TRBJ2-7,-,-,CARREDWYF,TGCGCCAGGAGGGAGGATTGGTACTTC
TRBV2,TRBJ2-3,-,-,CASSDRSTGETDTQYF,TGTGCCAGCAGCGACAGGTCGACAGGCGAGACAGATACGCAGTATTTT
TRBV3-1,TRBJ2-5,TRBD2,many,CASSPTLAGGRETQYF,TGTGCCAGCAGCCCTACTCTAGCGGGGGGTCGAGAGACCCAGTACTTC
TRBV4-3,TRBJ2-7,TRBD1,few,CASSQDVRQGLHEQYF,TGCGCCAGCAGCCAAGATGTGAGACAGGGGCTGCACGAGCAGTACTTC
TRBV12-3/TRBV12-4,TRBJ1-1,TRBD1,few,CASKGTGDRLEAFF,TGTGCCAGTAAGGGGACAGGGGACCGTCTTGAAGCTTTCTTT
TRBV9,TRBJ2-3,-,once,CASKRGLRGSLDTQYF,TGTGCCAGCAAGAGGGGGTTGAGGGGGAGCCTAGATACGCAGTATTTT
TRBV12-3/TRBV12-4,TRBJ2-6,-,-,CASSPGSSGANVLTF,TGTGCCAGCAGTCCAGGGAGCTCTGGGGCCAACGTCCTGACTTTC
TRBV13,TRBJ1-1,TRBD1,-,CASSLGDREAEVFF,TGTGCCAGCAGCTTAGGCGACAGGGAGGCTGAAGTTTTCTTT
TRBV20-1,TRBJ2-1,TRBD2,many,CSAVRGALNNEQFF,TGCAGTGCTGTGCGGGGGGCCCTAAACAATGAGCAGTTCTTC
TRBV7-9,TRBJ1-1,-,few,CASSSQKNTEAFF,TGTGCCAGCAGCTCTCAGAAGAACACTGAAGCTTTCTTT
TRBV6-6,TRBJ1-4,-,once,CASSYEGLKLFF,TGTGCCAGCAGTTACGAAGGGTTAAAACTGTTTTTT
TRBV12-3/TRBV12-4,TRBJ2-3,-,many,CASSLAPSENTQYF,TGTGCCAGCAGTTTAGCCCCATCAGAAAATACGCAGTATTTT
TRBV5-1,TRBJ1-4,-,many,CASSLGTGTPNEKLFF,TGCGCCAGCAGCTTGGGCACCGGGACACCAAATGAAAAACTGTTTTTT